One and the same sample provided the 10 T cell receptor beta chains below, sequenced in a study of Tregs in tolerant kidney transplant recipients. Produced via immunoSEQ multiplex PCR; TCRdb's table is partial and in-frame only. Its table lists approximately 5,800 clones. The nonmyeloablative bone marrow transplants came from related graft donors, with transient mixed chimerism. The specimen was CD8+ T cells from blood (PBMCs), collected 12 months after the transplant. Every receptor here comes from a human patient who received a combined kidney and bone marrow transplant. Some T cells could come from the graft donor.

Concerning this clone: The read ends 3 residues shy of where the CDR3 ends; the end is completed using the germline J gene. This chain links TRBV19 with TRBJ2-3; D possibly corresponds to TRBD2 (7 bases). This CDR3 comprises 13 residues. V was trimmed by 4 bases and J by 4 bases, leaving 9 bases between them. Germline lookup yields CDR1 LNHDA and CDR2 SQIVND (reference sequence). The sequenced part of the CDR3 DNA is TGTGCCAGTAGTACGGGGGGCGCAGATACG. Protein sequence: CASSTGGADT. The whole CDR3 sequence reads CASSTGGADTQYF.

About this clone itself: The CDR3 end lies 3 residues beyond the end of the read and is filled in from the germline J gene. The chain links TRBV19 to TRBJ2-3; D is unclear. Trimming pared 6 bases from V and 6 bases from J, leaving 10 bases between. Germline-derived CDR1 and CDR2 are LNHDA and SQIVND (reference sequence). CDR3 length: 12 amino acids. The CDR3 sequence: CASSFWADTQYF. CDR3 DNA, as far as it was read: TGTGCCAGTAGCTTTTGGGCTGATACG. The entire variable domain, with the rest obtained from reference TRBV19 and TRBJ2-3, is as follows: DGGITQSPKYLFRKEGQNVTLSCEQNLNHDAMYWYRQDPGQGLRLIYYSQIVNDFQKGDIAEGYSVSREKKESFPLTVTSAQKNPTAFYLCASSFWADTQYFGPGTRLTVL.

A note on this clone: The read ends 3 residues before the CDR3 terminus; that terminus is restored from the germline J gene. The genes are TRBV5-6 and TRBJ2-2; no firm D call. CDR3 length: 14 amino acids. V lost 0 bases, J lost 5 bases, and 8 bases lay in between. The germline V gene has CDR1 SGHDT and CDR2 YYEEEE. CDR3 DNA, as far as it was read: TGTGCCAGCAGCTTGGTAGTATCAACCGGGGAG. It specifies CASSLVVSTGE. The full-length CDR3 reads as CASSLVVSTGELFF.

As to this clone: The read comes to an end 3 residues before the CDR3 does, leaving the germline J gene to fill in the end. This rearrangement joins TRBV7-9 to TRBJ2-7; D gene unclear. CDR3 length: 13 amino acids. Germline V gives CDR1 SEHNR, CDR2 FQNEAQ (reference sequence). The germline V and J ends were trimmed by 5 bases and 3 bases, with 11 bases remaining between them. The CDR3 region is CASSRSSGYEQYF. The CDR3 DNA, read in part, is TGTGCCAGCAGCCGATCCAGTGGCTACGAG.

To note about this clone: The read halts 3 residues ahead of the CDR3 end, with the missing end drawn from the germline J gene. This chain links TRBV10-3 with TRBJ2-1, with 9 bases identical to TRBD2. The CDR3 covers 15 residues. Unmatched junction bases numbered 4, after V lost 3 bases and J lost 4 bases. Germline-derived CDR1 and CDR2 are ENHRY and SYGVKD. The CDR3 loop is CAISEKREAYNEQFF. CDR3 DNA (partial): TGTGCCATCAGTGAAAAGCGGGAGGCATACAATGAG.

Worth noting for this clone: The read gets to within 3 residues of the CDR3 end, and the germline J gene fills in the rest. The V and J genes are TRBV4-2 and TRBJ1-1; D call uncertain. V was cut by 0 bases and J by 0 bases, with 2 bases left in between. Germline CDR1 LGHNA, CDR2 YNFKEQ. The CDR3 contains 13 residues. Incomplete CDR3 DNA: TGTGCCAGCAGCCAAGATATGAACACTGAA. Amino acids: CASSQDMNTE. From start to end, the CDR3 is CASSQDMNTEAFF.

With regard to this clone: The sequence runs out 3 residues before the end of the CDR3; the remainder is reconstructed from the germline J gene. V is TRBV5-1 and J is TRBJ2-5; unclear D gene. V shed 1 base and J shed 1 base, with 11 bases lying between them. CDR1 and CDR2 from the germline V gene are SGHRS and YFSETQ. The CDR3 has 15 amino acids. The CDR3 sequence: CASSLWANLQETQYF. The CDR3 bases that were read are TGCGCCAGCAGCTTGTGGGCAAACCTCCAAGAGACC.

Note on this clone: The CDR3 is cut off 3 residues early in the read; its end comes from the germline J gene. This rearrangement joins TRBV25-1 to TRBJ1-2, with D unresolved. The germline gives CDR1 MGHDK, CDR2 SYGVNS. Trimming took 3 bases from V and 7 from J, leaving 18 bases between them. CDR3 length: 15 amino acids. The CDR3 DNA, read in part, is TGTGCCAGCAGTGAGGATCTAGAGCTGTACGGTGGC. This translates into CASSEDLELYGG. The CDR3 in its entirety is CASSEDLELYGGYTF.

About this clone: Read sequence stops 3 residues before the CDR3 end, and the germline J gene provides the missing end. The J gene is TRBJ2-7, the V gene TRBV30; D not resolved. Trimming took 3 bases from V and 0 from J, leaving 12 bases between them. The CDR3 covers 14 residues. CDR1 is GTSNPN, CDR2 SVGIG, per germline (reference sequence). The CDR3 loop is CAWSLTVSSYEQYF. The DNA read from the CDR3 is TGTGCCTGGAGCTTGACTGTAAGCTCCTACGAG.

Turning to this clone: The read is 3 residues too short to cover the CDR3 end, so that end is filled in from the germline J gene. The chain recombines TRBV7-8 with TRBJ1-2; D is possibly TRBD1 (6 bases). Germline values: CDR1 SGHVS, CDR2 FQNEAQ. The CDR3 spans 17 residues. Trimming pared 1 base from V and 2 bases from J, leaving 17 bases between. The CDR3 sequence: CASSLGNRAPVNYGYTF. The covered CDR3 bases are TGTGCCAGCAGCTTAGGGAACAGGGCCCCTGTGAACTATGGC.